These 32 T cell receptor beta chains were all obtained from the same sample, sequenced in a study of blood T cell repertoires in COVID-19. The assay was immunoSEQ multiplex PCR, and TCRdb's table has in-frame clones only and misses some. Found here are some 140,000 clones, around 76% of them singletons; the top ten hold about 12%. Material for sequencing was peripheral blood. Every receptor here comes from an elderly man with acute or convalescent COVID-19.

This clone was found once. The chain recombines TRBV30 with TRBJ1-1, with 9 bases lining up with TRBD1. With 2 bases clipped from V and 3 bases from J, the junction kept 13 bases outside the gene matches. Germline loops: CDR1 GTSNPN, CDR2 SVGIG (reference sequence). There are 17 residues in the CDR3. CDR3 coding DNA: TGTGCCTGGAGTCTCTCCGGGACAGGGTCTACGGACACTGAAGCTTTCTTT. Residues: CAWSLSGTGSTDTEAFF.

The J gene is TRBJ2-5, the V gene TRBV21-1; the table's D call of TRBD1 was not tested on the DNA. TRBV21-1 is termed a pseudogene. This CDR3 is 14 amino acids long. CDR3 nucleotides: TGTGCCAGCGAGGAAGACAGGCCCTGGGAGACCCAGTACTTC. Translating gives CASEEDRPWETQYF.

The chain carries TRBV10-3 and TRBJ1-2; TRBD1 might be the D (5 bases). V lost 8 bases and J lost 6, with 19 bases in between. Germline CDR1 is ENHRY and CDR2 is SYGVKD. This CDR3 has 14 amino acids. CDR3 in DNA: TGTGCCATCCAGGGCCCCACAGTCGAGAATGGCTACACCTTC. Protein sequence: CAIQGPTVENGYTF.

The gene calls are TRBV7-9 and TRBJ1-2, with 7 bases fitting TRBD1. Germline V gene lookup returns CDR1 SEHNR and CDR2 FQNEAQ (reference sequence). CDR3 length equals 16 residues. Trimming cost V 6 bases and J 2 bases; bases outside gene matches: 12. The CDR3 DNA reads as TGTGCCAGCAGTTATCAACAGGGGTTAGAGAACTATGGCTACACCTTC. Encoded protein: CASSYQQGLENYGYTF.

The chain couples TRBV19 to TRBJ2-6; TRBD1 is a possible D gene (6 bases). The germline V gene has CDR1 LNHDA and CDR2 SQIVND (reference sequence). This CDR3 has 16 residues. The V end lost 5 bases, the J end lost 2 bases, and 13 bases lay between the germline ends. The CDR3 DNA sequence: TGTGCCAGTAGTTATGACAGGCCTACTGGGGCCAACGTCCTGACTTTC. This sequence encodes CASSYDRPTGANVLTF.

The rearrangement uses TRBV11-2 and TRBJ1-1, with TRBD1 matching over 8 bases. Germline lookup yields CDR1 SGHAT and CDR2 FQNNGV. The V and J ends lost 5 bases and 1 base, in that order; junction bases with no gene match: 6. The CDR3 has 15 amino acids. CDR3 in DNA: TGTGCCAGCAGCACATGGACAGGGAGGAACACTGAAGCTTTCTTT. Translation: CASSTWTGRNTEAFF. Using reference TRBV11-2 and TRBJ1-1 for the parts outside the CDR3, the full variable domain is EAGVAQSPRYKIIEKRQSVAFWCNPISGHATLYWYQQILGQGPKLLIQFQNNGVVDDSQLPKDRFSAERLKGVDSTLKIQPAKLEDSAVYLCASSTWTGRNTEAFFGQGTRLTVV.

This clone showed up just a few times. CDR3 amino acids: CASSYDFQGKETQYF. The DNA for the CDR3 is TGTGCCAGCAGTTACGATTTCCAGGGAAAAGAGACCCAGTACTTC. This chain uses TRBV6-2 or TRBV6-3 with TRBJ2-5; possible D gene TRBD1, 5 bases. The CDR3 spans 15 residues. The germline V and J ends were trimmed by 2 bases and 3 bases, with 13 bases remaining between them. The V gene's germline CDR1 is MNHEY and CDR2 SVGEGT.

V is TRBV28 and J is TRBJ2-7; 7 bases line up with TRBD1. The V gene's germline CDR1 is MDHEN and CDR2 SYDVKM. This CDR3 has 14 amino acids. Trimming cost V 6 bases and J 4 bases; bases outside gene matches: 9. The CDR3 region is CASRGAGGRYEQYF. In DNA form, the CDR3 reads TGTGCCAGCAGGGGAGCAGGGGGTAGGTACGAGCAGTACTTC.

This clone came up once. This chain joins TRBV27 and TRBJ2-3, with 7 bases aligning to TRBD1. CDR3 length: 17 amino acids. Germline trimming cut 1 base from V and 0 bases from J; bases unmatched to any gene: 7. Germline V gene data show CDR1 as MNHEY and CDR2 as SMNVEV (reference sequence). The CDR3 DNA is TGTGCCAGCAGTTTATACGCTACAGGGGCAAGCACAGATACGCAGTATTTT. Translating gives CASSLYATGASTDTQYF.

V is TRBV12-3 or TRBV12-4 and J is TRBJ2-7; maybe TRBD2 (5 bases). The length of the CDR3 is 12 residues. V was clipped by 2 bases and J by 4 bases, with 6 bases between them. The CDR3 protein is CASSLTGYEQYF. The CDR3 nucleotides are TGTGCCAGCAGTTTAACGGGATACGAGCAGTACTTC.

The chain combines TRBV5-1 with TRBJ2-2; maybe TRBD2 (6 bases). Trimming stripped 4 bases from V and 1 base from J, with 11 bases between. This CDR3 is 15 amino acids long. Germline CDR1 and CDR2: SGHRS and YFSETQ. The CDR3, as DNA: TGCGCCAGCAGCGGCCTGGGGGGGAACACCGGGGAGCTGTTTTTT. Protein: CASSGLGGNTGELFF.

J is TRBJ1-2 and V is TRBV6-5, with unresolved D. The V gene's germline CDR1 is MNHEY and CDR2 SVGAGI. V dropped 5 bases and J dropped 5 bases, with 18 bases sitting between them. CDR3 length: 15 amino acids. The CDR3 loop reads CASSSDGRGGYGYTF. CDR3 DNA: TGTGCCAGCAGTAGTGACGGACGAGGAGGGTATGGCTACACCTTC.

The sample holds a few counts of this clone. V gene TRBV7-2 combines with J gene TRBJ1-5, with TRBD1 matching 7 bases. This CDR3 comprises 15 residues. Germline CDR1 is SGHTA and CDR2 is FQGNSA. V shed 4 bases and J 2 bases; nucleotides not matched to a gene: 5. The CDR3: CASSSTGEGNQPQHF. CDR3 sequence (DNA): TGTGCCAGCAGCTCCACAGGGGAAGGCAATCAGCCCCAGCATTTT.

This chain uses TRBV13 with TRBJ2-4; possibly TRBD1 for D (6 bases). Germline values: CDR1 PRHDT, CDR2 FYEKMQ (reference sequence). The CDR3 covers 15 residues. Trimming cost V 1 base and J 4 bases, with 11 bases left between them. CDR3 in amino acids: CASSLVYTGKNIQYF. In DNA form, the CDR3 reads TGTGCCAGCAGCTTAGTCTACACAGGGAAAAACATTCAGTACTTC.

The chain has TRBV12-3 or TRBV12-4 and TRBJ1-2; D is undetermined. V was pared by 2 bases and J by 5 bases, with 6 bases between. The CDR3 is 12 amino acids. The CDR3 here is CASSLSPYGYTF. The DNA for the CDR3 is TGTGCCAGCAGTTTATCCCCGTATGGCTACACCTTC.

V usage is TRBV7-2 and J usage is TRBJ2-7, with 7 positions matching TRBD1. The germline gives CDR1 SGHTA, CDR2 FQGNSA. After removal of 1 base from V and 3 bases from J, the junction contained 6 bases not matched to a gene. This CDR3 spans 15 amino acids. CDR3 region: CASSLDRGEFYEQYF. CDR3 nucleotide sequence: TGTGCCAGCAGCTTAGACAGGGGCGAATTCTACGAGCAGTACTTC.

CDR3 in amino acids: CASSSDQGGYGYTF. CDR3 nucleotide sequence: TGTGCCAGCAGCTCGGATCAGGGGGGCTATGGCTACACCTTC. The chain recombines TRBV7-2 with TRBJ1-2; 7 bases agree with TRBD1. Germline values: CDR1 SGHTA, CDR2 FQGNSA. The CDR3 is 14 amino acids. Trimming at V came to 4 bases and at J to 4 bases, leaving 6 bases not matched to a gene.

The gene calls are TRBV7-2 and TRBJ2-3; TRBD2 matches at 9 bases. The length of the CDR3 is 17 residues. Germline CDR1 SGHTA, CDR2 FQGNSA. With 1 base clipped from V and 3 bases from J, the junction kept 8 bases outside the gene matches. CDR3 sequence reads: CASSLVRLAGSTDTQYF. The CDR3 nucleotides read TGTGCCAGCAGCTTAGTTCGGCTAGCGGGGAGTACAGATACGCAGTATTTT.

The sample holds a few counts of this clone. The chain has TRBV28 and TRBJ2-3, with 7 bases that match TRBD1. V was clipped by 4 bases and J by 1 base; unmatched bases: 8. The germline gives CDR1 MDHEN, CDR2 SYDVKM. This CDR3 is 16 amino acids long. In nucleotides, the CDR3 is TGTGCCAGCAGTTGGGCCAGGGGGAGTCGCACAGATACGCAGTATTTT. It codes for CASSWARGSRTDTQYF.

The V call is TRBV2, the J call TRBJ1-3; unclear D gene. V lost 4 bases and J 0 bases, leaving 7 bases between the germline ends. Germline CDR1 and CDR2: SNHLY and FYNNEI. The CDR3 consists of 14 residues. CDR3 sequence reads: CASSGTYSGNTIYF. DNA of the CDR3: TGTGCCAGCAGTGGGACTTACTCTGGAAACACCATATATTTT.

This clone was detected only once. V usage is TRBV9 and J usage is TRBJ2-3, with D possibly being TRBD2 (6 bases). CDR3 length: 14 residues. V lost 0 bases, J lost 6 bases, and 11 bases lay in between. The germline V gene encodes CDR1 SGDLS and CDR2 YYNGEE. CDR3: CASSVGRGMDTQYF. The CDR3 DNA reads as TGTGCCAGCAGCGTAGGCCGCGGGATGGATACGCAGTATTTT.

The rearrangement uses TRBV28 and TRBJ2-5; D is possibly TRBD1 (5 bases). This CDR3 spans 12 amino acids. Germline V CDR1 and CDR2: MDHEN, SYDVKM. The V and J ends lost 1 base and 5 bases respectively, with 5 bases between them. CDR3 sequence (DNA): TGTGCCAGCAGTTTATACAGGGAGACCCAGTACTTC. This gives the protein CASSLYRETQYF.

This clone occurred once. The J gene is TRBJ1-2, the V gene TRBV19, with 7 bases that match TRBD1. Germline assignment: CDR1 LNHDA and CDR2 SQIVND (reference sequence). The V and J ends lost 4 bases and 2 bases, in that order; junction bases with no gene match: 13. The CDR3 is 17 residues long. CDR3 region: CASSTRDRFSPNYGYTF. CDR3 coding DNA: TGTGCCAGTAGTACCCGGGACAGATTTAGCCCCAACTATGGCTACACCTTC.

This chain joins TRBV7-2 and TRBJ1-6, with D tentatively TRBD1 (6 bases). The germline V and J ends were trimmed by 5 bases and 10 bases, with 21 bases remaining between them. Per the germline V gene, CDR1 is SGHTA and CDR2 is FQGNSA. The CDR3 runs to 16 residues. In DNA, the CDR3 is TGTGCCAGCAGCCAAAGTTATACAGGGCTTCCCTCACCCCTCCACTTT. This encodes CASSQSYTGLPSPLHF.

V gene TRBV6-6 combines with J gene TRBJ2-5, with a tentative D call TRBD2 (6 bases). The CDR3 totals 15 residues. V was cut by 5 bases and J by 2 bases, with 15 bases left in between. Germline values: CDR1 MNHNY, CDR2 SVGAGI (reference sequence). CDR3 loop: CASSITGSPQETQYF. CDR3 in DNA: TGTGCCAGCAGTATAACCGGGAGCCCTCAAGAGACCCAGTACTTC.

V is TRBV7-2 and J is TRBJ1-2; D is unclear. The CDR3 runs 15 residues. Trimming took 4 bases from V and 8 from J, leaving 20 bases between them. Germline V gives CDR1 SGHTA, CDR2 FQGNSA. CDR3 loop: CASSWTGITPGGYTF. CDR3 coding DNA: TGTGCCAGCAGCTGGACCGGGATAACCCCCGGAGGCTACACCTTC.

Details on this clone: The junction departs from germline at one end; a sequencing error may be responsible. The rearrangement joins TRBV6-6 to TRBJ1-6; perhaps TRBD1 as D (6 bases). CDR3 length equals 16 residues. In germline, CDR1 is MNHNY, CDR2 SVGAGI (reference sequence). The CDR3 DNA sequence: TGTGCCAGCAGTTACTCTGGGGGCGCGAATAATTCACCTCTCCACTTT. Its protein product is CASSYSGGANNSPLHF.

This chain connects TRBV12-3 or TRBV12-4 to TRBJ2-3; D gene unclear. V lost 1 base to trimming and J lost 4 bases, with 6 bases between them. The CDR3 covers 13 residues. In nucleotides, the CDR3 is TGTGCCAGCAGTTTAGGGGCTGCAGATACGCAGTATTTT. It specifies CASSLGAADTQYF.

The V and J genes are TRBV4-1 and TRBJ2-1; D possibly corresponds to TRBD1 (6 bases). The CDR3 consists of 18 residues. V gave up 1 base and J gave up 2 bases, with 18 bases separating them. The germline V gene encodes CDR1 MGHRA and CDR2 YSYEKL. CDR3 bases: TGCGCCAGCAGCCAAGGTCAGGGGAAGATCCCACCCTACAATGAGCAGTTCTTC. The encoded protein is CASSQGQGKIPPYNEQFF.

The count of this clone is one. This chain links TRBV7-3 with TRBJ1-2; D is ambiguous. Germline loops: CDR1 SGHTA, CDR2 FQGTGA. The CDR3 has 14 residues. Between the trimmed V and J ends, which lost 2 bases and 0 bases, there was a span of 7 bases. CDR3 bases: TGTGCCAGCAGCTTAGTAGCGGCTAACTATGGCTACACCTTC. Translating it yields CASSLVAANYGYTF. Using reference TRBV7-3 and TRBJ1-2 for the parts outside the CDR3, the full variable domain is GAGVSQTPSNKVTEKGKYVELRCDPISGHTALYWYRQSLGQGPEFLIYFQGTGAADDSGLPNDRFFAVRPEGSVSTLKIQRTERGDSAVYLCASSLVAANYGYTFGSGTRLTVV.

This clone was picked up a small number of times. The gene calls are TRBV7-9 and TRBJ1-6; possibly TRBD1 for D (6 bases). Germline loops: CDR1 SEHNR, CDR2 FQNEAQ (reference sequence). The V end lost 7 bases, the J end lost 7 bases, and 14 bases lay between the germline ends. CDR3 length: 14 residues. CDR3 sequence: CASTRTERNSPLHF. CDR3 in DNA: TGTGCCAGCACCCGGACAGAGAGGAATTCACCCCTCCACTTT.

This clone showed up just a few times. The J gene is TRBJ1-2, the V gene TRBV7-2; TRBD1 agrees at 7 bases. J was trimmed by 7 bases and V by 5 bases; bases with no gene match: 10. This CDR3 region has 14 residues. Germline CDR1 is SGHTA and CDR2 is FQGNSA. CDR3 region: CASSAGQPAVGYTF. In nucleotides, the CDR3 is TGTGCCAGCAGCGCGGGACAGCCGGCGGTTGGCTACACCTTC.